This T cell receptor (beta chain) was profiled in a study of early T cells in non-severe SARS-CoV-2 infection. Study at large: Sequencing of unsorted whole blood was done on bulk RNA, leaving chains unpaired. Findings of the study overall: Private and CD4 specificities were missed by VDJdb matching, skewed to anti-spike CD8.

In this sample, this clonotype turned up many times. Its antigen remains unknown. Each cDNA molecule carried a unique molecular identifier. TCRdb recomputed calls from the 5' RACE reads with MiXCR, one row per CDR3 protein. In the table there are roughly 63,000 distinct CDR3 sequences, roughly 13% of which are singletons. J lost 1 base, V lost 4 bases, and 6 bases had no gene match. Germline V gene lookup returns CDR1 SNHLY and CDR2 FYNNEI. This CDR3 comprises 16 residues. The gene calls are TRBV2 and TRBJ2-1; 8 nucleotides agree with TRBD2. This sequence was found in an adult who was a healthcare worker with PCR-confirmed SARS-CoV-2 infection or an uninfected control (not recorded which). Sequencing was performed on whole blood. The CDR3 reads CASSGEGTRSYNEQFF. CDR3 coding DNA: TGTGCCAGCAGTGGAGAAGGGACTAGATCCTACAATGAGCAGTTCTTC.